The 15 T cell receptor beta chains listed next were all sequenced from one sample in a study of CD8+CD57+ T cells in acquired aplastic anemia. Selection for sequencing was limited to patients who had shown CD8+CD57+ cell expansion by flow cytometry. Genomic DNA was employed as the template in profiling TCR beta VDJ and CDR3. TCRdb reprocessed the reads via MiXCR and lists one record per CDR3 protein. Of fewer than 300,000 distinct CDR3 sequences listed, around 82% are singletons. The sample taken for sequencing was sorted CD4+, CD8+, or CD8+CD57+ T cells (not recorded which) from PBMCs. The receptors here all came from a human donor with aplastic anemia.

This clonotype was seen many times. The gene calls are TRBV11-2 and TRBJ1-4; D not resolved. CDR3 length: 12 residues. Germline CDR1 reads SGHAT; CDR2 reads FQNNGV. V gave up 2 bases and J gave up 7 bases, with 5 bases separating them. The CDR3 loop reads CASSLTREKLFF. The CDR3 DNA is TGTGCCAGCAGCTTAACTCGTGAAAAACTGTTTTTT.

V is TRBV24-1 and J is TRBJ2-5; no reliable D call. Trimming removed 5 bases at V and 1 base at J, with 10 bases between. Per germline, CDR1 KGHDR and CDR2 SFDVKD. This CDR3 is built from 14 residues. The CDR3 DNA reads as TGTGCCACCAGTGGTTTCTCCAGCCAAGAGACCCAGTACTTC. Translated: CATSGFSSQETQYF.

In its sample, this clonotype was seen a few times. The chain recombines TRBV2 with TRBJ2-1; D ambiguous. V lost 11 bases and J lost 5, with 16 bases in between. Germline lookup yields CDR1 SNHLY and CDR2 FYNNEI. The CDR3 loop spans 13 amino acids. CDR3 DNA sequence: TGTGCCTCGCAGGTTGGATCGGACAATGAGCAGTTCTTC. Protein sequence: CASQVGSDNEQFF.

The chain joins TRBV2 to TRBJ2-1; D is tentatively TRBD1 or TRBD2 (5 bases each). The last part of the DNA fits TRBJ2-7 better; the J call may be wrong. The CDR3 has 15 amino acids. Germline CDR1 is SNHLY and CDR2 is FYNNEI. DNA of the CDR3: TGTGCCAGTAGCTTCGCTACCGGGGCCTACAATGAGCAGTACTTC. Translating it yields CASSFATGAYNEQYF.

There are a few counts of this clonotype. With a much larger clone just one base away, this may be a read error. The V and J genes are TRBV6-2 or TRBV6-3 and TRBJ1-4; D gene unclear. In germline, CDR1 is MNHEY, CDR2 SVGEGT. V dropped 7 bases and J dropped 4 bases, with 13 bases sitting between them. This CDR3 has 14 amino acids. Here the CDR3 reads CASTPPACNEKLFF. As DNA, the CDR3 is TGTGCCAGCACCCCCCCGGCTTGTAATGAAAAACTGTTTTTT.

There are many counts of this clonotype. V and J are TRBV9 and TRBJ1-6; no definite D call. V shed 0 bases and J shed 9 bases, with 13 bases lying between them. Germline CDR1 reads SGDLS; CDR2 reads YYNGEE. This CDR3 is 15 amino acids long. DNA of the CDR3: TGTGCCAGCAGCGTAGTGGACTCACCGATTTCACCCCTCCACTTT. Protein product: CASSVVDSPISPLHF.

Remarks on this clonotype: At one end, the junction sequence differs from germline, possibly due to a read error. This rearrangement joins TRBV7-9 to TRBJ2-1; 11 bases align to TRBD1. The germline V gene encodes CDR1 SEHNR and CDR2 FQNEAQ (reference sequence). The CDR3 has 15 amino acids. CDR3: CASSLGTGGRNEEFF. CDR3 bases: TGTGCCAGCAGCCTGGGGACAGGGGGAAGGAATGAGGAGTTCTTC.

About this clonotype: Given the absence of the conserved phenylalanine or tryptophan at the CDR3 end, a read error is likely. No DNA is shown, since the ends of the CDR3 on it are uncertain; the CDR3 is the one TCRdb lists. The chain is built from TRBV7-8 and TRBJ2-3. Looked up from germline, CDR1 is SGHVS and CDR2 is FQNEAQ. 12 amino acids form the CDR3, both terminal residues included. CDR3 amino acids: CASSLGSDTQSL.

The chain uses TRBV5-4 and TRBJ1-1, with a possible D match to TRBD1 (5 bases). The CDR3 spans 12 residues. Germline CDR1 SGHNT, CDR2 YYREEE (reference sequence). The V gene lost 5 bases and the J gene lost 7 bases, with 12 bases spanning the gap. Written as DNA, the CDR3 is TGTGCCAGCAGGCAGGGAGAGGGTGAAGCTTTCTTT. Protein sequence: CASRQGEGEAFF.

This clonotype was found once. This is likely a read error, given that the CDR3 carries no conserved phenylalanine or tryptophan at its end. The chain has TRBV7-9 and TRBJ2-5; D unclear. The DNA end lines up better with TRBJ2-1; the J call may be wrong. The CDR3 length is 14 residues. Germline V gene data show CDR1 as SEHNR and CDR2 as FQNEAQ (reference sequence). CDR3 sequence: CASSLWPGKEHQFC. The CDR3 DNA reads TGTGCCAGCAGCTTATGGCCGGGCAAAGAGCACCAGTTCTGC.

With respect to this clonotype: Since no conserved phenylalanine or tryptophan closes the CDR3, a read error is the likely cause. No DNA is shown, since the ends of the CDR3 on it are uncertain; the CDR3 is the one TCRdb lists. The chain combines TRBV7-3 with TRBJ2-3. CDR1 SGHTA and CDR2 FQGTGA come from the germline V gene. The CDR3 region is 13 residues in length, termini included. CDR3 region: CASSLAGSSYEQY.

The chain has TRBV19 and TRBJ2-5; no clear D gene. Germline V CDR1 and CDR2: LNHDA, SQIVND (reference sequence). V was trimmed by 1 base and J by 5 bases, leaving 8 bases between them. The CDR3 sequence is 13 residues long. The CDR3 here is CASSIVSRETQYF. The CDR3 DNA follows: TGTGCCAGTAGTATAGTATCAAGGGAGACCCAGTACTTC.

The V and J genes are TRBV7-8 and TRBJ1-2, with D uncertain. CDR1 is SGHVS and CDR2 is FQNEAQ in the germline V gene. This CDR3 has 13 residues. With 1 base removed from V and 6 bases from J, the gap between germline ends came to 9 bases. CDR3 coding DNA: TGTGCCAGCAGCTTAGTAGCAGGAGATGGCTACACCTTC. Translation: CASSLVAGDGYTF. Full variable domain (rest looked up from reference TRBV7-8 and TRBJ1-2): GAGVSQSPRYKVAKRGQDVALRCDPISGHVSLFWYQQALGQGPEFLTYFQNEAQLDKSGLPSDRFFAERPEGSVSTLKIQRTQQEDSAVYLCASSLVAGDGYTFGSGTRLTVV.

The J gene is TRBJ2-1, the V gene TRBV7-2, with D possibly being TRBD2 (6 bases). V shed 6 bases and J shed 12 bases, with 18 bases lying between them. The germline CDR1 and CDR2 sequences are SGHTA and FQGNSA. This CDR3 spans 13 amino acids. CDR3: CASSDGGNHLQFF. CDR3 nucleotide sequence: TGTGCCAGCAGTGATGGGGGGAACCATCTGCAGTTCTTC.

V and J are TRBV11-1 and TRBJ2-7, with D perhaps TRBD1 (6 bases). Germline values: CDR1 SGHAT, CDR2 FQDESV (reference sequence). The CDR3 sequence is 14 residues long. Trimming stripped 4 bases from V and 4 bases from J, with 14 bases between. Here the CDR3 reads CASSSYLTGYEQYF. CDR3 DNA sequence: TGTGCCAGCAGCTCCTATCTGACAGGATACGAGCAGTACTTC.